These 15 T cell receptor beta chains were all obtained from the same sample, sequenced in a study of blood T cells in healthy people across ages. Primed by a sample-barcoded 5' primer and a J-beta primer mix, a second PCR proceeded for roughly 6 to 12 cycles. TCRdb redid the calling of the 5' RACE reads with MiXCR, one entry per CDR3 protein. The sample contains more than 650,000 distinct CDR3 sequences, 20% to 25% of which appear only once. Material for sequencing was blood. These receptors all come from a man between 65 and 79 years old in good health.

This clonotype was counted between two and nine times. The chain links TRBV28 to TRBJ2-2; D remains ambiguous. The V and J ends lost 6 bases and 4 bases respectively, with 6 bases between them. This CDR3 has 12 residues. CDR1 and CDR2 from the germline V gene are MDHEN and SYDVKM. The CDR3 DNA reads as TGTGCCAGCAGACAATCCACCGGGGAGCTGTTTTTT. Translating it yields CASRQSTGELFF. The complete variable domain, with remaining parts taken from reference TRBV28 and TRBJ2-2, reads DVKVTQSSRYLVKRTGEKVFLECVQDMDHENMFWYRQDPGLGLRLIYFSYDVKMKEKGDIPEGYSVSREKKERFSLILESASTNQTSMYLCASRQSTGELFFGEGSRLTVL.

In its sample, this clonotype was seen a few times. In nucleotides, the CDR3 is TGTGCCAGCAGCTGGACCCTGGGGGAAACTGGAAACACCATATATTTT. This gives the protein CASSWTLGETGNTIYF. V is TRBV5-5 and J is TRBJ1-3; TRBD1 might be the D (5 bases). This CDR3 is 16 amino acids long. V lost 3 bases and J lost 2, with 15 bases in between. Germline V gene data show CDR1 as SGHKS and CDR2 as YYEKEE (reference sequence).

The rearrangement joins TRBV6-6 to TRBJ1-2, with D tentatively TRBD1 (5 bases). This CDR3 region has 12 residues. The germline V gene encodes CDR1 MNHNY and CDR2 SVGAGI (reference sequence). V lost 5 bases, J lost 5 bases, and 9 bases lay in between. In nucleotides, the CDR3 is TGTGCCAGCAGTGGGGGGTGGTATGGCTACACCTTC. Its protein product is CASSGGWYGYTF.

This clonotype was observed a few times. This chain joins TRBV20-1 and TRBJ1-2; D is undetermined. Trimming cost V 5 bases and J 4 bases, with 17 bases left between them. Germline lookup yields CDR1 DFQATT and CDR2 SNEGSKA (reference sequence). The CDR3 spans 14 residues. The CDR3 loop is CSAPGRGSGYGYTF. CDR3 nucleotides: TGCAGTGCTCCCGGGCGAGGAAGCGGCTATGGCTACACCTTC.

This chain joins TRBV28 and TRBJ1-2, with 8 bases lining up with TRBD1. CDR3 length: 13 residues. With 6 bases clipped from V and 4 bases from J, the junction kept 4 bases outside the gene matches. From germline, CDR1 is MDHEN and CDR2 SYDVKM. This chain's CDR3 is CASRHGTGYGYTF. In nucleotides, the CDR3 is TGTGCCAGCAGGCACGGGACAGGCTATGGCTACACCTTC.

This chain uses TRBV5-1 with TRBJ1-1; 7 bases agree with TRBD1. This CDR3 comprises 16 residues. With V trimmed by 4 bases and J by 1 base, 10 bases remained unmatched. Germline CDR1 SGHRS, CDR2 YFSETQ. DNA for the CDR3: TGCGCCAGCAGCCTTTCCGGACAGGCCAGGAACACTGAAGCTTTCTTT. It codes for CASSLSGQARNTEAFF.

The genes are TRBV7-2 and TRBJ2-1, with D possibly matching TRBD2 (5 bases). CDR1 is SGHTA and CDR2 is FQGNSA in the germline V gene. The germline V and J ends were trimmed by 4 bases and 6 bases, with 10 bases remaining between them. The CDR3 totals 13 residues. Written as DNA, the CDR3 is TGTGCCAGCAGCTCTCGGGGTTCCAATGAGCAGTTCTTC. Translation gives CASSSRGSNEQFF.

This clonotype occurred many times. The rearrangement uses TRBV28 and TRBJ1-4, with no clear D. Germline V lookup: CDR1 MDHEN, CDR2 SYDVKM. The CDR3 runs 16 residues. The V gene lost 6 bases and the J gene lost 0 bases, with 14 bases spanning the gap. The CDR3 DNA reads as TGTGCCAGCAGCCAGCCGGGCACCGCAACTAATGAAAAACTGTTTTTT. The encoded protein is CASSQPGTATNEKLFF.

This clonotype was seen at least ten times. CDR3 sequence: CASSRDGNSPLHF. CDR3 nucleotides: TGTGCCAGCAGCAGGGACGGTAATTCACCCCTCCACTTT. The chain couples TRBV12-3 or TRBV12-4 to TRBJ1-6; D perhaps matches TRBD1 (5 bases). Trimming shortened V by 6 bases and J by 6 bases, and 9 bases separated the two germline ends. This CDR3 has 13 amino acids.

A few counts support this clonotype. The rearrangement links TRBV12-3 or TRBV12-4 to TRBJ1-5; TRBD1 agrees at 8 bases. CDR3 size: 15 residues. Losses at the gene ends were 6 bases for V and 3 bases for J; bases not matched to a gene: 7. Written as DNA, the CDR3 is TGTGCCAGCAGCAGCGGACAGGGTAACAATCAGCCCCAGCATTTT. It translates to CASSSGQGNNQPQHF.

This chain uses TRBV20-1 with TRBJ2-7, with a possible D match to TRBD2 (6 bases). The end of the DNA aligns better with TRBJ2-1, so the J call may be wrong. The CDR3 consists of 13 residues. Per germline, CDR1 DFQATT and CDR2 SNEGSKA (reference sequence). The DNA of the CDR3 is TGCAGTGCTAGGGAGGGAGTTAACAATGAGCAGTTCTTC. This sequence encodes CSAREGVNNEQFF.

This clonotype was seen only once. The V call is TRBV12-3 or TRBV12-4, the J call TRBJ2-2; the match to TRBD1 covers 9 bases. With V trimmed by 3 bases and J by 5 bases, 4 bases remained unmatched. The CDR3 is 15 residues long. The CDR3 protein is CASSLQTGGTGELFF. The DNA of the CDR3 is TGTGCCAGCAGTTTGCAGACAGGGGGAACCGGGGAGCTGTTTTTT.

The rearrangement uses TRBV7-9 and TRBJ1-5; weak D call: TRBD1 (5 bases). Deletions cut 7 bases from V and 1 base from J, with 8 bases between. The CDR3 has 13 residues. The germline gives CDR1 SEHNR, CDR2 FQNEAQ (reference sequence). The chain's CDR3 is CASTPGSNQPQHF. CDR3 coding DNA: TGTGCCAGCACCCCAGGGAGCAATCAGCCCCAGCATTTT.

The chain employs TRBV27 and TRBJ2-7, with 7 bases aligning to TRBD2. There are 15 residues in the CDR3. Germline-derived CDR1 and CDR2 are MNHEY and SMNVEV (reference sequence). Trimming at V came to 3 bases and at J to 1 base, leaving 6 bases not matched to a gene. As DNA, the CDR3 is TGTGCCAGCAGTTTTGTTGGACTAGAGTCCTACGAGCAGTACGTC. Its protein is CASSFVGLESYEQYV.

In its sample, this clonotype was seen a few times. The V gene is TRBV5-6, the J gene TRBJ2-5, with 11 bases identical to TRBD2. Gene TRBJ2-1 matches the end of the DNA better, so the J call may be wrong. The length of the CDR3 is 17 residues. Germline-derived CDR1 and CDR2 are SGHDT and YYEEEE. The CDR3 loop is CASSFRTTSGGYNEQFF. The CDR3 bases are TGTGCCAGCAGCTTCCGGACTACTAGCGGGGGTTACAATGAGCAGTTCTTC.